What follows are 29 T cell receptor beta chains derived from one specimen sequenced in a study of blood T cells in healthy people across ages. A second 7 to 11 cycle PCR used barcoded and J-beta primers. TCRdb redid the calling of the 5' RACE reads with MiXCR, one entry per CDR3 protein. This table holds roughly 730,000 distinct CDR3 sequences, around three fifths found once. The sequenced sample consisted of blood. Source of these receptors: a man aged 35 to 55 in good health.

There are a few counts of this clonotype. The V and J genes are TRBV7-9 and TRBJ2-2; no reliable D call. Trimming removed 3 bases at V and 7 bases at J, with 6 bases between. This CDR3 contains 12 residues. CDR1 is SEHNR and CDR2 is FQNEAQ in the germline V gene (reference sequence). The chain's CDR3 is CASSFPGGELFF. Written as DNA, the CDR3 is TGTGCCAGCAGCTTTCCCGGCGGGGAGCTGTTTTTT.

In this sample, this clonotype turned up many times. The chain links TRBV27 to TRBJ2-1; D uncertain. Germline-derived CDR1 and CDR2 are MNHEY and SMNVEV (reference sequence). V lost 6 bases to trimming and J lost 4 bases, with 4 bases between them. The CDR3 is 11 residues long. CDR3 DNA sequence: TGTGCCAGCAGCCGATACAATGAGCAGTTCTTC. This encodes CASSRYNEQFF.

This rearrangement joins TRBV29-1 to TRBJ2-1; TRBD2 agrees at 13 bases. Germline V gene lookup returns CDR1 SQVTM and CDR2 ANQGSEA. This CDR3 has 12 amino acids. The trim removed 6 bases at V and 14 bases at J, leaving 7 bases unmatched. The CDR3 DNA reads TGCAGCGTAGGACTAGCGGGGGCCTTAGAGTTCTTC. Amino acids: CSVGLAGALEFF.

This clonotype was detected ten times or more. The V call is TRBV20-1, the J call TRBJ2-3, with a possible D match to TRBD2 (6 bases). This CDR3 spans 15 amino acids. The germline V gene encodes CDR1 DFQATT and CDR2 SNEGSKA (reference sequence). Between the trimmed V and J ends, which lost 4 bases and 2 bases, there was a span of 16 bases. CDR3 in amino acids: CSATPRGVYTDTQYF. In nucleotides, the CDR3 is TGCAGTGCTACCCCACGCGGGGTTTACACAGATACGCAGTATTTT.

J is TRBJ2-1 and V is TRBV12-3 or TRBV12-4, with D perhaps TRBD1 (5 bases). There are 18 residues in the CDR3. The germline V and J ends were trimmed by 2 bases and 0 bases, with 17 bases remaining between them. The CDR3 here is CASSLWGRVSSSYNEQFF. The CDR3 nucleotides read TGTGCCAGCAGTTTATGGGGCCGGGTATCGAGCTCCTACAATGAGCAGTTCTTC.

This clonotype was found a few times. V is TRBV27 and J is TRBJ1-2; D unclear. Germline CDR1 is MNHEY and CDR2 is SMNVEV (reference sequence). V was pared by 5 bases and J by 6 bases, with 22 bases between. This CDR3 is 16 amino acids long. CDR3 sequence reads: CASSTSSAVRRHGYTF. Written as DNA, the CDR3 is TGTGCCAGCAGTACGTCTTCAGCCGTCCGGCGTCATGGCTACACCTTC.

This clonotype was detected many times. The chain is built from TRBV20-1 and TRBJ1-5; TRBD1 aligns across 8 bases. The V segment lost 4 bases and the J segment 3 bases; nucleotides outside the gene matches: 5. The CDR3 consists of 14 residues. Germline CDR1 is DFQATT and CDR2 is SNEGSKA (reference sequence). CDR3 sequence reads: CSATRTGNNQPQHF. CDR3 nucleotides: TGCAGTGCTACCAGGACAGGGAACAATCAGCCCCAGCATTTT.

This clonotype came up a few times. The V call is TRBV7-2, the J call TRBJ2-1, with 9 bases aligning to TRBD1. The germline V gene has CDR1 SGHTA and CDR2 FQGNSA. Trimming cost V 4 bases and J 9 bases; bases outside gene matches: 10. CDR3 size: 15 residues. The CDR3 region has the DNA TGTGCCAGCAGCTCGGGACAGGGCGCGTGGGGTGAGCAGTTCTTC. It is translated as CASSSGQGAWGEQFF. The whole variable domain, filled in from reference TRBV7-2 and TRBJ2-1, reads GAGVSQSPSNKVTEKGKDVELRCDPISGHTALYWYRQSLGQGLEFLIYFQGNSAPDKSGLPSDRFSAERTGGSVSTLTIQRTQQEDSAVYLCASSSGQGAWGEQFFGPGTRLTVL.

The chain joins TRBV7-9 to TRBJ2-7; D might be TRBD2 (6 bases). The germline V and J ends were trimmed by 4 bases and 6 bases, with 16 bases remaining between them. Germline CDR1 is SEHNR and CDR2 is FQNEAQ (reference sequence). The CDR3 is 14 amino acids. This CDR3 reads CASSSNPGVIEQYF. CDR3 DNA: TGTGCCAGCAGCTCAAACCCGGGGGTGATCGAGCAGTACTTC.

The chain combines TRBV24-1 with TRBJ2-3; TRBD2 might be the D (7 bases). The CDR3 covers 13 residues. Trimming took off 5 bases at V and 6 bases at J, with 11 bases between the two ends. The germline gives CDR1 KGHDR, CDR2 SFDVKD. The CDR3, as DNA: TGTGCCACCAGTGTCGCGGGGGCGGATACGCAGTATTTT. It yields the protein CATSVAGADTQYF.

A few counts support this clonotype. The chain recombines TRBV4-2 with TRBJ2-1; TRBD1 matches at 9 bases. Germline CDR1 LGHNA, CDR2 YNFKEQ. The CDR3 contains 16 residues. The trim removed 4 bases at V and 3 bases at J, leaving 7 bases unmatched. The CDR3 DNA follows: TGTGCCAGCAGCCGACCCGGACAGGGGATCTACAATGAGCAGTTCTTC. It specifies CASSRPGQGIYNEQFF.

The CDR3 region has the DNA TGCAGCCTAAACGGGAGGGCCCTTAATGAGCAGTTCTTC. Protein product: CSLNGRALNEQFF. The chain combines TRBV29-1 with TRBJ2-1, with 8 nucleotides matching TRBD2. CDR3 size: 13 residues. Germline trimming cut 8 bases from V and 7 bases from J; bases unmatched to any gene: 10. Germline loops: CDR1 SQVTM, CDR2 ANQGSEA.

The CDR3 nucleotides are TGCGCCAGCAGCCAAGTTCCACCTCCGGACAGGGGGAACACTGAAGCTTTCTTT. It encodes CASSQVPPPDRGNTEAFF. V gene TRBV4-1 combines with J gene TRBJ1-1; TRBD1 agrees at 9 bases. Germline CDR1 MGHRA, CDR2 YSYEKL. V gave up 1 base and J gave up 1 base; unmatched junction bases: 10. The CDR3 has 18 amino acids.

The gene calls are TRBV12-3 or TRBV12-4 and TRBJ1-3; D gene unclear. Trimming cost V 8 bases and J 7 bases, with 6 bases left between them. The CDR3 contains 10 residues. This CDR3 is CASRSNTIYF. The CDR3 nucleotides read TGTGCCAGCCGAAGTAACACCATATATTTT.

The V call is TRBV20-1, the J call TRBJ2-1; 7 bases fit TRBD2. Per the germline V gene, CDR1 is DFQATT and CDR2 is SNEGSKA (reference sequence). CDR3 length: 15 residues. V shed 3 bases, J shed 3 bases, and the junction held 8 bases outside the gene matches. This CDR3 reads CSASPQRGYYNEQFF. The CDR3 coding sequence is TGCAGTGCTAGTCCGCAGCGGGGTTACTACAATGAGCAGTTCTTC.

V gene TRBV3-1 combines with J gene TRBJ2-6; 9 bases map to TRBD1. The germline gives CDR1 LGHDT, CDR2 YNNKEL (reference sequence). The V and J ends lost 4 bases and 2 bases, in that order; junction bases with no gene match: 6. The CDR3 length is 17 residues. The CDR3 DNA is TGTGCCAGCAGCCCCGGGACAGGGACAGCTGGGGCCAACGTCCTGACTTTC. Its protein product is CASSPGTGTAGANVLTF. The full variable domain, rest sourced from reference TRBV3-1 and TRBJ2-6, is DTAVSQTPKYLVTQMGNDKSIKCEQNLGHDTMYWYKQDSKKFLKIMFSYNNKELIINETVPNRFSPKSPDKAHLNLHINSLELGDSAVYFCASSPGTGTAGANVLTFGAGSRLTVL.

This sequence joins TRBV18 and TRBJ1-1, with TRBD1 as a possible D gene (5 bases). The CDR3 is 12 residues long. The V end was cut by 2 bases, the J end by 7 bases, with 8 bases between. CDR1 and CDR2 (germline): KGHSH, LQKENI. The CDR3 bases are TGTGCCAGCTCACCAGCAGGGAGTGAAGCTTTCTTT. Its translation is CASSPAGSEAFF.

The chain recombines TRBV4-2 with TRBJ2-1; 10 bases line up with TRBD2. The CDR3 covers 16 residues. CDR1 and CDR2 from the germline V gene are LGHNA and YNFKEQ. J lost 5 bases, V lost 2 bases, and 6 bases had no gene match. The CDR3 DNA reads TGTGCCAGCAGCCAAACCTGGACTAGCGGAAACAATGAGCAGTTCTTC. It encodes CASSQTWTSGNNEQFF.

This chain links TRBV7-2 with TRBJ2-1; no clear D gene. Germline V gene data show CDR1 as SGHTA and CDR2 as FQGNSA. V lost 2 bases and J lost 0, with 8 bases in between. The CDR3 runs to 15 residues. CDR3 bases: TGTGCCAGCAGCTTAAAAATTACCTCCTACAATGAGCAGTTCTTC. Protein product: CASSLKITSYNEQFF.

This clonotype was found a few times. The chain employs TRBV4-1 and TRBJ2-5; D is tentatively TRBD1 or TRBD2 (5 bases each). Judging by the DNA end, TRBJ2-7 fits better; the J call may be wrong. This CDR3 spans 15 amino acids. From germline, CDR1 is MGHRA and CDR2 YSYEKL. CDR3 in amino acids: CASSQIDSLRGEQYF. In nucleotides, the CDR3 is TGCGCCAGCAGCCAGATAGACAGCCTCCGGGGCGAGCAGTACTTC.

The rearrangement links TRBV5-1 to TRBJ2-5; 9 nucleotides align to TRBD1. Germline V gene sequence: CDR1 SGHRS, CDR2 YFSETQ. With V trimmed by 7 bases and J by 5 bases, 12 bases remained unmatched. The CDR3 runs to 15 residues. The CDR3 bases are TGCGCCAGCCGAGACCAACAGGGGGCTTTGGAGACCCAGTACTTC. Translation gives CASRDQQGALETQYF.

The chain couples TRBV10-3 to TRBJ2-7, with 7 bases that match TRBD1. The CDR3 consists of 14 residues. Germline values: CDR1 ENHRY, CDR2 SYGVKD. V lost 5 bases and J lost 4; bases outside the gene matches: 8. The CDR3 spells CAISTGTVRYEQYF. CDR3 sequence (DNA): TGTGCCATCAGTACCGGGACAGTTAGGTACGAGCAGTACTTC.

This clonotype was counted only a few times. The chain uses TRBV12-3 or TRBV12-4 and TRBJ1-4; D unresolved. The germline V and J ends were trimmed by 5 bases and 0 bases, with 7 bases remaining between them. CDR3 size: 14 residues. CDR3 sequence (DNA): TGTGCCAGCAGTAGAGAGGCAACTAATGAAAAACTGTTTTTT. It is translated as CASSREATNEKLFF.

In regard to this clonotype: An end of the junction differs from the germline gene, which may be a read error. This chain uses TRBV24-1 with TRBJ2-5, with TRBD1 identical over 8 bases. The CDR3 runs to 16 residues. From germline, CDR1 is KGHDR and CDR2 SFDVKD. CDR3 sequence: CAPSDSGQGSQETQYF. The DNA of the CDR3 is TGTGCCCCCAGTGATTCTGGACAGGGATCCCAAGAGACCCAGTACTTC.

The rearrangement links TRBV29-1 to TRBJ2-3, with D perhaps TRBD1 (5 bases). Germline V gives CDR1 SQVTM, CDR2 ANQGSEA. The CDR3 is 14 residues long. The germline V and J ends were trimmed by 7 bases and 0 bases, with 14 bases remaining between them. CDR3 nucleotides: TGCAGCGCTGGGTCGACAGCTAGCACAGATACGCAGTATTTT. This codes for CSAGSTASTDTQYF.

The chain employs TRBV29-1 and TRBJ1-1; D remains unclear. Germline-derived CDR1 and CDR2 are SQVTM and ANQGSEA. The CDR3 totals 11 residues. V was clipped by 4 bases and J by 0 bases, with 3 bases between them. CDR3 nucleotides: TGCAGCGTTGGCATGAACACTGAAGCTTTCTTT. Encoded protein: CSVGMNTEAFF.

In DNA form, the CDR3 reads TGCGCCAGCAGTGTACTAACCGAGCTGTCTGAGCAGTTCTTC. Amino acids: CASSVLTELSEQFF. The V and J genes are TRBV10-2 and TRBJ2-1; the D is unclear. Trimming pared 4 bases from V and 9 bases from J, leaving 16 bases between. The CDR3 loop spans 14 amino acids. Germline CDR1 is WSHSY and CDR2 is SAAADI.

The chain joins TRBV20-1 to TRBJ2-6; D call uncertain. Trimming left V 2 bases short and J 4 bases short, with 15 bases between. This CDR3 has 16 residues. Germline assignment: CDR1 DFQATT and CDR2 SNEGSKA (reference sequence). CDR3: CSARNFVSGGANVLTF. Here the CDR3 DNA reads TGCAGTGCTAGAAATTTCGTCAGTGGAGGGGCCAACGTCCTGACTTTC.

This clonotype was counted a single time. This could be a read error, since a much larger clone is one nucleotide away. This rearrangement joins TRBV29-1 to TRBJ2-7; no clear D gene. CDR1 SQVTM and CDR2 ANQGSEA come from the germline V gene. The CDR3 length is 12 residues. The CDR3 loop is CSVEQGAYERYF. DNA of the CDR3: TGCAGCGTTGAACAAGGAGCCTACGAGCGGTACTTC.